The clone carrying this T cell receptor (beta chain) appeared a single time. These data come from a study of CD8 T cells in ankylosing spondylitis. From the 5' RACE reads, TCRdb called clonotypes with MiXCR, one entry per CDR3 protein. This sample carries approximately 110,000 distinct CDR3 sequences, around 24% of them seen once, and the ten largest clones take more than 9%. V was pared by 2 bases and J by 2 bases, with 12 bases between. This CDR3 spans 15 amino acids. The germline CDR1 and CDR2 sequences are ENHRY and SYGVKD. Sequenced input: synovial fluid, either unsorted or a sorted T cell fraction (not recorded which). The chain recombines TRBV10-3 with TRBJ2-5; D is perhaps TRBD2 (6 bases). The receptor was isolated from a male donor with ankylosing spondylitis. The CDR3 loop is CAISEARGEQETQYF. DNA for the CDR3: TGTGCCATCAGTGAGGCACGCGGGGAACAAGAGACCCAGTACTTC.